The text below deals with one TCR beta chain. This entry belongs to a study of control samples from healthy donors and cancer patients. Clones were read by immunoSEQ multiplex PCR, and TCRdb kept only the in-frame ones, dropping some. The data contain around 130,000 clones, 70% to 90% of them singletons. This CDR3 is built from 15 residues. The V end was cut by 0 bases, the J end by 8 bases, with 16 bases between. Looked up from germline, CDR1 is MNHNY and CDR2 is SVGAGI (reference sequence). The clonotype was recovered from a man aged 50 to 60 in good health. The sample taken for sequencing was blood. The gene calls are TRBV6-6 and TRBJ1-1, with D unclear. CDR3 bases: TGTGCCAGCAGTTACTCGAGAGAAGGAACGGGGGAAGCTTTCTTT. Translation gives CASSYSREGTGEAFF.